The 27 T cell receptor beta chains below all came from one sample that was sequenced in a study of T-cell reconstitution after alpha-beta-depleted transplantation in children. TCRbeta library preparation incorporated unique molecular identifiers. MiXCR, run by TCRdb on the PCR reads, gives a single entry per CDR3 protein. The sample lists 200,000 to 250,000 distinct CDR3 sequences, roughly 8.3% occurring once. The input for sequencing was PBMCs, mostly from graft donor cells, taken 360 days after TCRalphabeta/CD19-depleted stem cell transplant. These receptors were collected from a male patient between 2 and 15 years old who had a stem cell transplant for acute myeloid leukemia, so the T cells may come from the graft donor.

J is TRBJ2-6 and V is TRBV3-1; D remains ambiguous. The length of the CDR3 is 13 residues. V lost 9 bases and J 1 base, leaving 7 bases between the germline ends. Germline CDR1 and CDR2: LGHDT and YNNKEL (reference sequence). The CDR3 DNA reads as TGTGCCAGTTGGCATTCTGGGGCCAACGTCCTGACTTTC. This translates into CASWHSGANVLTF.

This clonotype was detected many times. The V and J genes are TRBV12-3 or TRBV12-4 and TRBJ2-5; 8 positions match TRBD2. This CDR3 contains 15 residues. The V and J ends lost 5 bases and 2 bases, in that order; junction bases with no gene match: 7. In nucleotides, the CDR3 is TGTGCCAGCAGTCCTCGGGTAGCGGGGCAAGAGACCCAGTACTTC. Its translation is CASSPRVAGQETQYF.

There are many counts of this clonotype. The chain joins TRBV24-1 to TRBJ2-1, with 9 bases lining up with TRBD1. This CDR3 is 15 amino acids long. Germline V gives CDR1 KGHDR, CDR2 SFDVKD. V was pared by 3 bases and J by 9 bases, with 8 bases of the junction left unmatched. CDR3 DNA sequence: TGTGCCACCAGTGATCACGGACAGGGGCGGGGTGAGCAGTTCTTC. Protein: CATSDHGQGRGEQFF.

The V call is TRBV20-1, the J call TRBJ2-5, with TRBD1 matching over 7 bases. The CDR3 runs 14 residues. Looked up from germline, CDR1 is DFQATT and CDR2 is SNEGSKA (reference sequence). V dropped 1 base and J dropped 4; count of bases not matched to a gene: 6. The CDR3 loop reads CSARVRGSGETQYF. In DNA form, the CDR3 reads TGCAGTGCTAGAGTCAGGGGGAGCGGAGAGACCCAGTACTTC.

This chain connects TRBV6-4 to TRBJ2-2; D is undetermined. Trimming left V 8 bases short and J 7 bases short, with 14 bases between. The CDR3 is 13 amino acids. The germline V gene encodes CDR1 MRHNA and CDR2 SNTAGT. CDR3 coding DNA: TGTGCCAGCGGTGTCGGCCCTGGCGGGGAGCTGTTTTTT. Translation: CASGVGPGGELFF.

This clonotype was seen ten or more times. The CDR3 nucleotides are TGCAGTGCTAGAGATTCGGGACAGGGGGCAACTAATGAAAAACTGTTTTTT. Translating gives CSARDSGQGATNEKLFF. This chain connects TRBV20-1 to TRBJ1-4; 11 nucleotides match TRBD1. The CDR3 has 17 residues. V trimming: 0 bases; J trimming: 0 bases; junction bases outside the gene matches: 3. The V gene's germline CDR1 is DFQATT and CDR2 SNEGSKA (reference sequence).

This clonotype was counted many times. This sequence joins TRBV12-3 or TRBV12-4 and TRBJ2-5; 9 positions match TRBD1. This CDR3 contains 14 residues. V lost 5 bases to trimming and J lost 4 bases; unmatched junction nucleotides: 5. The CDR3 DNA reads as TGTGCCAGCAGTATCAGACAGGGGGGAGAGACCCAGTACTTC. Translating gives CASSIRQGGETQYF.

The gene calls are TRBV9 and TRBJ2-5; weak D call: TRBD1 (6 bases). V was shortened by 1 base and J by 5 bases, with 15 bases between the two germline ends. This CDR3 has 15 amino acids. Germline CDR1 and CDR2: SGDLS and YYNGEE. This CDR3 is CASSVQGNPSETQYF. In DNA form, the CDR3 reads TGTGCCAGCAGCGTACAGGGGAATCCATCTGAGACCCAGTACTTC.

The chain combines TRBV20-1 with TRBJ2-7; the match to TRBD1 covers 11 bases. This CDR3 is built from 13 residues. Germline V gene sequence: CDR1 DFQATT, CDR2 SNEGSKA (reference sequence). The trim removed 1 base at V and 6 bases at J, leaving 2 bases unmatched. CDR3 nucleotides: TGCAGTGCTAGAGTGGGGACAGGGGGCGAGCAGTACTTC. Translated, it gives CSARVGTGGEQYF.

This clonotype was detected ten times or more. This sequence joins TRBV9 and TRBJ2-2, with no clear D. Germline loops: CDR1 SGDLS, CDR2 YYNGEE. The CDR3 runs to 15 residues. V shed 0 bases and J shed 7 bases, with 13 bases lying between them. The CDR3 DNA reads as TGTGCCAGCAGCGTAGGTGGTTTGAAGGTCGGGGAGCTGTTTTTT. Translating gives CASSVGGLKVGELFF.

This clonotype was picked up many times. This chain uses TRBV29-1 with TRBJ2-5; D possibly corresponds to TRBD1 (5 bases). This CDR3 is built from 12 residues. The V gene lost 4 bases and the J gene lost 4 bases, with 10 bases spanning the gap. Per the germline V gene, CDR1 is SQVTM and CDR2 is ANQGSEA. This CDR3 reads CSVARVAETQYF. CDR3 sequence (DNA): TGCAGCGTTGCCAGGGTTGCAGAGACCCAGTACTTC. The full variable domain, in which reference TRBV29-1 and TRBJ2-5 provide the parts outside the CDR3, is SAVISQKPSRDICQRGTSLTIQCQVDSQVTMMFWYRQQPGQSLTLIATANQGSEATYESGFVIDKFPISRPNLTFSTLTVSNMSPEDSSIYLCSVARVAETQYFGPGTRLLVL.

This clonotype has at least ten counts. The chain carries TRBV12-3 or TRBV12-4 and TRBJ1-5, with TRBD1 as a possible D gene (6 bases). Trimming took off 4 bases at V and 2 bases at J, with 12 bases between the two ends. This CDR3 has 15 residues. Here the CDR3 reads CASSSDGQRNQPQHF. CDR3 bases: TGTGCCAGCAGTTCTGACGGACAGCGCAATCAGCCCCAGCATTTT.

The chain carries TRBV12-3 or TRBV12-4 and TRBJ1-1, with D possibly TRBD1 on 6 matching bases. Deletions cut 7 bases from V and 10 bases from J, with 19 bases between. This CDR3 region has 13 residues. The CDR3 loop reads CASTPGAGARAFF. CDR3 in DNA: TGTGCCAGCACCCCAGGCGCAGGGGCACGAGCTTTCTTT.

This clonotype has a handful of counts. The V and J genes are TRBV7-9 and TRBJ2-3; D is possibly TRBD1 (6 bases). The V gene lost 2 bases and the J gene lost 0 bases, with 12 bases spanning the gap. There are 16 residues in the CDR3. Germline V gives CDR1 SEHNR, CDR2 FQNEAQ (reference sequence). CDR3 residues: CASSLFLQGSTDTQYF. The CDR3 DNA reads TGTGCCAGCAGCTTATTTTTACAGGGCAGCACAGATACGCAGTATTTT.

The table lists this clonotype with a few counts. The genes are TRBV20-1 and TRBJ2-1; TRBD2 matches 7 bases. Germline V gene sequence: CDR1 DFQATT, CDR2 SNEGSKA (reference sequence). J lost 9 bases, V lost 2 bases, and 1 base had no gene match. The CDR3 has 11 amino acids. This chain's CDR3 is CSARLAVEQFF. The CDR3 coding sequence is TGCAGTGCTAGACTAGCGGTTGAGCAGTTCTTC.

The V call is TRBV12-3 or TRBV12-4, the J call TRBJ2-7, with 8 positions matching TRBD2. The CDR3 is 14 amino acids. The V segment lost 5 bases and the J segment 5 bases; nucleotides outside the gene matches: 8. CDR3 nucleotides: TGTGCCAGCAGTCCAGGACTAGCAAAGAACGAGCAGTACGTC. As protein: CASSPGLAKNEQYV.

This clonotype was seen repeatedly, ten times or more. V usage is TRBV12-3 or TRBV12-4 and J usage is TRBJ1-2, with 7 bases identical to TRBD1. Trimming removed 7 bases from V and 5 bases from J; junction bases left unmatched: 7. The CDR3 totals 13 residues. The CDR3 DNA reads as TGTGCCAGCAACCCGACAGGGAGATATGGCTACACCTTC. Translation: CASNPTGRYGYTF.

The chain recombines TRBV5-1 with TRBJ2-1; 10 bases align to TRBD2. V was clipped by 3 bases and J by 4 bases; unmatched bases: 13. CDR1 and CDR2 (germline): SGHRS, YFSETQ. CDR3 size: 18 residues. The CDR3 DNA reads as TGCGCCAGCAGCTCAATGGGGGGGGGACTAGCGCCTTACAATGAGCAGTTCTTC. Protein sequence: CASSSMGGGLAPYNEQFF. Full variable domain (rest looked up from reference TRBV5-1 and TRBJ2-1): KAGVTQTPRYLIKTRGQQVTLSCSPISGHRSVSWYQQTPGQGLQFLFEYFSETQRNKGNFPGRFSGRQFSNSRSEMNVSTLELGDSALYLCASSSMGGGLAPYNEQFFGPGTRLTVL.

This clonotype was seen many times. For the CDR3, the DNA is TGTGCCAGCAGCCCCCAGACAGGGGTTGGCTATGGCTACACCTTC. Its translation: CASSPQTGVGYGYTF. This chain links TRBV9 with TRBJ1-2; 8 bases line up with TRBD1. Germline V lookup: CDR1 SGDLS, CDR2 YYNGEE. Trimming at V came to 4 bases and at J to 4 bases, leaving 9 bases not matched to a gene. CDR3 length equals 15 residues.

This clonotype was recorded at least ten times. This chain links TRBV12-3 or TRBV12-4 with TRBJ2-5; TRBD1 agrees at 7 bases. V lost 3 bases to trimming and J lost 2 bases; unmatched junction nucleotides: 6. The CDR3 spans 15 residues. The CDR3 is CASSFRAGGQETQYF. The CDR3 DNA reads TGTGCCAGCAGTTTCCGAGCAGGGGGTCAAGAGACCCAGTACTTC.

This chain uses TRBV15 with TRBJ2-6; 8 nucleotides match TRBD1. Germline V gene lookup returns CDR1 LNHNV and CDR2 YYDKDF (reference sequence). V gave up 2 bases and J gave up 1 base; unmatched junction bases: 10. The CDR3 spans 19 residues. CDR3 amino acids: CATSRSSGGSGSGANVLTF. CDR3 in DNA: TGTGCCACCAGCAGATCCTCAGGGGGCTCGGGTTCTGGGGCCAACGTCCTGACTTTC.

This clonotype was seen ten or more times. The V and J genes are TRBV20-1 and TRBJ1-1; D not resolved. Germline V gives CDR1 DFQATT, CDR2 SNEGSKA (reference sequence). The length of the CDR3 is 13 residues. Trimming pared 1 base from V and 4 bases from J, leaving 10 bases between. CDR3 region: CSARAKASTEAFF. In DNA, the CDR3 is TGCAGTGCTAGAGCTAAAGCGAGCACTGAAGCTTTCTTT.

This clonotype was seen more than once but under ten times. The rearrangement joins TRBV28 to TRBJ1-5, with no clear D. The V end lost 6 bases, the J end lost 7 bases, and 22 bases lay between the germline ends. CDR1 MDHEN and CDR2 SYDVKM come from the germline V gene. The CDR3 contains 16 residues. CDR3 sequence: CASSLGVKLEYQPQHF. The CDR3, as DNA: TGTGCCAGCAGCTTGGGCGTAAAATTAGAGTACCAGCCCCAGCATTTT.

This clonotype has more than one count but fewer than ten. The V call is TRBV20-1, the J call TRBJ1-1; no clear D. V was shortened by 1 base and J by 3 bases, with 15 bases between the two germline ends. The CDR3 consists of 15 residues. Germline CDR1 is DFQATT and CDR2 is SNEGSKA (reference sequence). Here the CDR3 reads CSARGFRGIDTEAFF. CDR3 nucleotide sequence: TGCAGTGCTAGAGGTTTTAGAGGGATCGACACTGAAGCTTTCTTT.

The rearrangement links TRBV20-1 to TRBJ2-7, with D perhaps TRBD2 (6 bases). V dropped 3 bases and J dropped 0 bases, with 12 bases sitting between them. Germline lookup yields CDR1 DFQATT and CDR2 SNEGSKA (reference sequence). There are 14 residues in the CDR3. The CDR3 protein is CSASGTQISYEQYF. CDR3 bases: TGCAGTGCTAGCGGGACTCAGATCTCCTACGAGCAGTACTTC.

This clonotype was observed a handful of times. CDR3 amino acids: CASSIAGGPRYHSTDTQYF. The CDR3 coding sequence is TGTGCCAGCAGCATAGCGGGGGGGCCGCGATACCATAGCACAGATACGCAGTATTTT. The V and J genes are TRBV6-1 and TRBJ2-3, with TRBD2 matching over 11 bases. The CDR3 extends over 19 amino acids. CDR1 and CDR2 (germline): MNHNS, SASEGT. Unmatched junction bases numbered 14, after V lost 6 bases and J lost 0 bases.

This clonotype was counted between two and nine times. The rearrangement joins TRBV7-8 to TRBJ2-2; D not certain. V shed 1 base and J shed 3 bases, with 12 bases lying between them. This CDR3 has 16 amino acids. In germline, CDR1 is SGHVS, CDR2 FQNEAQ. CDR3 protein: CASSLEGRVYTGELFF. DNA for the CDR3: TGTGCCAGCAGCTTAGAGGGTCGGGTGTACACCGGGGAGCTGTTTTTT.